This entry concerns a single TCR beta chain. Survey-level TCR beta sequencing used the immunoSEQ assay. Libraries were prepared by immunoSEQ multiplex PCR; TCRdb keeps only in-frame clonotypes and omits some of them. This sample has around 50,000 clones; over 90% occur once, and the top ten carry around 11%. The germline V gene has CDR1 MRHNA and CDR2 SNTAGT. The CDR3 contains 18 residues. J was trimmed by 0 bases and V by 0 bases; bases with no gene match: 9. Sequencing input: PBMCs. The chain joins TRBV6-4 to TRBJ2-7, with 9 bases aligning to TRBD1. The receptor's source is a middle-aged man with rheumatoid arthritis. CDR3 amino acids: CASSDSKFRDRASYEQYF. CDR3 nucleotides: TGTGCCAGCAGTGACTCGAAATTTCGGGACAGGGCCTCCTACGAGCAGTACTTC.